The 18 T cell receptor beta chains presented below share a single source sample, sequenced in a study of cytomegalovirus exposure and HLA in healthy donors. Clones were read by immunoSEQ multiplex PCR, and TCRdb kept only the in-frame ones, dropping some. The sample records over 100,000 clones, roughly 89% being singletons. The sample consisted of PBMCs. All receptors derive from a woman between 18 and 30 years old in good health and CMV-seronegative.

The chain carries TRBV15 and TRBJ2-1; TRBD2 aligns across 8 bases. The CDR3 consists of 15 residues. J lost 3 bases, V lost 4 bases, and 5 bases had no gene match. The germline CDR1 and CDR2 sequences are LNHNV and YYDKDF (reference sequence). CDR3 region: CATSTAGGSYNEQFF. CDR3 sequence (DNA): TGTGCCACCAGCACGGCGGGGGGCAGCTACAATGAGCAGTTCTTC.

This chain joins TRBV11-2 and TRBJ2-3, with D perhaps matching TRBD1 (5 bases). V was pared by 1 base and J by 6 bases, with 14 bases between. CDR1 and CDR2 (germline): SGHAT, FQNNGV. The CDR3 has 15 amino acids. The CDR3 coding sequence is TGTGCCAGCAGCTTAGGGCCCGGATGGGGCGATACGCAGTATTTT. This codes for CASSLGPGWGDTQYF.

This rearrangement joins TRBV4-1 to TRBJ2-4, with D tentatively TRBD1 (7 bases). This CDR3 region has 16 residues. The V end lost 1 base, the J end lost 6 bases, and 16 bases lay between the germline ends. In germline, CDR1 is MGHRA, CDR2 YSYEKL. The CDR3 DNA reads TGCGCCAGCAGCCAAGGCCCAGGGGGGTGGGCAAACATTCAGTACTTC. Translating gives CASSQGPGGWANIQYF.

The V and J genes are TRBV5-1 and TRBJ1-2; D gene unclear. The CDR3 is 14 amino acids. Trimming pared 2 bases from V and 3 bases from J, leaving 11 bases between. Germline values: CDR1 SGHRS, CDR2 YFSETQ. Here the CDR3 DNA reads TGCGCCAGCAGCTTCGCGGGAAGGGACTATGGCTACACCTTC. Its translation: CASSFAGRDYGYTF.

The chain links TRBV5-4 to TRBJ1-2; D not certain. Germline CDR1 is SGHNT and CDR2 is YYREEE (reference sequence). The V end lost 3 bases, the J end lost 2 bases, and 14 bases lay between the germline ends. The CDR3 contains 15 residues. In nucleotides, the CDR3 is TGTGCCAGCAGCTCACCAATTCAGGAAAACTATGGCTACACCTTC. This codes for CASSSPIQENYGYTF.

The chain joins TRBV7-6 to TRBJ1-2, with D possibly TRBD1 on 6 matching bases. CDR3 length: 16 residues. V lost 5 bases and J lost 4, with 20 bases in between. Germline V gives CDR1 SGHVS, CDR2 FNYEAQ. In DNA form, the CDR3 reads TGTGCCAGCAGCACAAAGGCCGGCACAGGGCCCTATGGCTACACCTTC. Translation: CASSTKAGTGPYGYTF.

This clone was picked up one time. The V call is TRBV7-8, the J call TRBJ2-7, with a possible D match to TRBD1 (6 bases). V was shortened by 3 bases and J by 3 bases, with 18 bases between the two germline ends. This CDR3 contains 16 residues. Germline V gives CDR1 SGHVS, CDR2 FQNEAQ. This chain's CDR3 is CASSFTGKVPLYEQYF. CDR3 bases: TGTGCCAGCAGCTTTACAGGGAAGGTTCCCCTCTACGAGCAGTACTTC.

This sequence joins TRBV5-6 and TRBJ1-6, with 8 positions matching TRBD1. The CDR3 totals 14 residues. With V trimmed by 0 bases and J by 11 bases, 4 bases remained unmatched. The germline gives CDR1 SGHDT, CDR2 YYEEEE. The CDR3 loop is CASSLGRGLAPLHF. CDR3 in DNA: TGTGCCAGCAGCTTGGGCAGGGGGCTGGCACCCCTCCACTTT.

V and J are TRBV25-1 and TRBJ1-3; D gene unclear. The CDR3 loop spans 15 amino acids. Germline-derived CDR1 and CDR2 are MGHDK and SYGVNS. V lost 4 bases and J 2 bases, leaving 12 bases between the germline ends. This chain's CDR3 is CASSVSAGPGNTIYF. CDR3 sequence (DNA): TGTGCCAGCAGTGTATCGGCAGGTCCTGGAAACACCATATATTTT.

This clone was recorded only once. The genes are TRBV5-1 and TRBJ2-1, with TRBD1 matching over 9 bases. This CDR3 has 15 amino acids. CDR1 SGHRS and CDR2 YFSETQ come from the germline V gene. V lost 3 bases and J lost 9; bases outside the gene matches: 10. The CDR3 nucleotides read TGCGCCAGCAGCTCGGGACAGGGTATTAGCGGTGAGCAGTTCTTC. This translates into CASSSGQGISGEQFF.

V and J are TRBV6-1 and TRBJ1-2; maybe TRBD1 (5 bases). Per the germline V gene, CDR1 is MNHNS and CDR2 is SASEGT. Trimming removed 2 bases at V and 7 bases at J, with 11 bases between. The CDR3 has 13 amino acids. The CDR3: CASSEIGETGYTF. CDR3 bases: TGTGCCAGCAGTGAAATAGGGGAAACTGGCTACACCTTC.

This rearrangement joins TRBV6-5 to TRBJ1-1; possibly TRBD1 for D (5 bases). The CDR3 spans 14 residues. Germline CDR1 is MNHEY and CDR2 is SVGAGI. The V end was cut by 0 bases, the J end by 1 base, with 6 bases between. The DNA for the CDR3 is TGTGCCAGCAGTTACTCTGGGGCGAACACTGAAGCTTTCTTT. Translation gives CASSYSGANTEAFF.

The gene calls are TRBV19 and TRBJ1-2; D might be TRBD1 (6 bases). V shed 6 bases and J shed 4 bases, with 18 bases lying between them. CDR3 length: 15 amino acids. Germline lookup yields CDR1 LNHDA and CDR2 SQIVND (reference sequence). CDR3 loop: CASRQIRGAGYGYTF. The CDR3 region has the DNA TGTGCCAGTAGGCAAATCCGGGGGGCCGGCTATGGCTACACCTTC.

V and J are TRBV6-1 and TRBJ2-2; TRBD1 matches at 7 bases. The CDR3 runs to 11 residues. V shed 8 bases, J shed 7 bases, and the junction held 1 base outside the gene matches. Germline V lookup: CDR1 MNHNS, CDR2 SASEGT. This CDR3 reads CASQGVGELFF. CDR3 in DNA: TGTGCCAGCCAGGGGGTCGGGGAGCTGTTTTTT.

The chain employs TRBV6-1 and TRBJ2-3; 15 bases are shared with TRBD2. This CDR3 region has 17 residues. Germline-derived CDR1 and CDR2 are MNHNS and SASEGT. V dropped 4 bases and J dropped 0; count of bases not matched to a gene: 2. The CDR3 loop is CASSAGTSGGSTDTQYF. CDR3 in DNA: TGTGCCAGCAGTGCCGGGACTAGCGGGGGGAGCACAGATACGCAGTATTTT.

The genes are TRBV5-1 and TRBJ1-5; perhaps TRBD1 as D (6 bases). Germline CDR1 is SGHRS and CDR2 is YFSETQ. Trimming removed 5 bases from V and 11 bases from J, with 14 bases in between. The CDR3 contains 12 residues. CDR3 DNA sequence: TGCGCCAGCAGACCGTACAGGGAAGCCCAGCATTTT. It codes for CASRPYREAQHF.

This chain connects TRBV7-9 to TRBJ2-1; D is possibly TRBD1 (5 bases). V was pared by 0 bases and J by 10 bases, with 10 bases between. Germline CDR1 and CDR2: SEHNR and FQNEAQ (reference sequence). This CDR3 is 13 amino acids long. The CDR3 nucleotides are TGTGCCAGCAGCTTAGCCCCAGGGTGGGAGCAGTTCTTC. Protein sequence: CASSLAPGWEQFF.

This chain uses TRBV11-2 with TRBJ2-3; D may be TRBD2 (5 bases). The CDR3 has 15 residues. Deletions cut 1 base from V and 1 base from J, with 9 bases between. CDR1 is SGHAT and CDR2 is FQNNGV in the germline V gene. The CDR3 protein is CASSLVLRGTDTQYF. CDR3 DNA sequence: TGTGCCAGCAGCTTAGTTCTGCGGGGCACAGATACGCAGTATTTT.